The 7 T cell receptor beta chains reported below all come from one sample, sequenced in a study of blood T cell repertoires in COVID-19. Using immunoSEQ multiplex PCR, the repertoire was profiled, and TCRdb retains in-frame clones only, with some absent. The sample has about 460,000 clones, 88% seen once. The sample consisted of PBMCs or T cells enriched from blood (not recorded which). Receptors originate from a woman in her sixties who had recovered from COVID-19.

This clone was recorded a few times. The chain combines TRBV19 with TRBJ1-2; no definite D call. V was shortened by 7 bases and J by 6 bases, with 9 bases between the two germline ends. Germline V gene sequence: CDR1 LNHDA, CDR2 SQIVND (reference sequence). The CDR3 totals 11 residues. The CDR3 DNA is TGTGCCAGTACCCAGGCCCATGGCTACACCTTC. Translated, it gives CASTQAHGYTF.

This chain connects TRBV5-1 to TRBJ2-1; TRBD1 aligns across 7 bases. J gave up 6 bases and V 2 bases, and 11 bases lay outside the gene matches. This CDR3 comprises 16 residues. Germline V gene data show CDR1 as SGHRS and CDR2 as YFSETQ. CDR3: CASSFTGQGVSNEQFF. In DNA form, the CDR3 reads TGCGCCAGCAGCTTTACTGGGCAGGGGGTGAGCAATGAGCAGTTCTTC.

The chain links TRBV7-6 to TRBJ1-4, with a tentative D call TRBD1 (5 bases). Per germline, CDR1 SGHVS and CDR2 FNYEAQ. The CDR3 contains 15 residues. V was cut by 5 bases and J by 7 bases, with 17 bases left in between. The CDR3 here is CASSPVQGLGEKLFF. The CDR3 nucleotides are TGTGCCAGCAGCCCCGTGCAGGGACTCGGTGAAAAACTGTTTTTT. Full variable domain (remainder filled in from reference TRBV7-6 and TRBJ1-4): GAGVSQSPRYKVTKRGQDVALRCDPISGHVSLYWYRQALGQGPEFLTYFNYEAQQDKSGLPNDRFSAERPEGSISTLTIQRTEQRDSAMYRCASSPVQGLGEKLFFGSGTQLSVL.

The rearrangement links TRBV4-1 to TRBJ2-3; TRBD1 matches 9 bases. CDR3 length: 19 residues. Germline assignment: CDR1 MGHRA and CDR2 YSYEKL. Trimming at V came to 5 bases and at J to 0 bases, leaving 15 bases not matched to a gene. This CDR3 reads CASSANLWYRGPSTDTQYF. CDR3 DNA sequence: TGCGCCAGCAGCGCTAACCTCTGGTACAGGGGGCCTAGCACAGATACGCAGTATTTT.

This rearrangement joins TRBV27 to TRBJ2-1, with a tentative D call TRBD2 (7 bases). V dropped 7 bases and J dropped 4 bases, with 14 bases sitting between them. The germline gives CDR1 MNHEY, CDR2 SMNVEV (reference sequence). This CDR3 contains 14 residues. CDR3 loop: CASIRGGNYNEQFF. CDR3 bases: TGTGCCAGCATACGCGGGGGCAATTACAATGAGCAGTTCTTC.

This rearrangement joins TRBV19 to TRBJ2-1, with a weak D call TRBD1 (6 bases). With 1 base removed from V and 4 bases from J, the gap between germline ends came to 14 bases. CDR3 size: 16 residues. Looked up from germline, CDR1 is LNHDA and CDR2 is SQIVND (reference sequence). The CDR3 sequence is CASSIGFTGTYNEQFF. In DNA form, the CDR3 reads TGTGCCAGTAGTATAGGATTCACAGGGACATACAATGAGCAGTTCTTC. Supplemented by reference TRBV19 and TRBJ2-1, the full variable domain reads DGGITQSPKYLFRKEGQNVTLSCEQNLNHDAMYWYRQDPGQGLRLIYYSQIVNDFQKGDIAEGYSVSREKKESFPLTVTSAQKNPTAFYLCASSIGFTGTYNEQFFGPGTRLTVL.

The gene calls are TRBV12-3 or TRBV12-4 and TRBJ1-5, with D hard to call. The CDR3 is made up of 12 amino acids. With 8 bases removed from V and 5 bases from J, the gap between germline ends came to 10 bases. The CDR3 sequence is CASSPPDQPQHF. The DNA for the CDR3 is TGTGCCAGCTCTCCCCCCGATCAGCCCCAGCATTTT.